This T cell receptor beta chain was sequenced in a study of chemoradiotherapy in HPV16-positive cancers. This CDR3 has 13 residues. CDR1 PRHDT and CDR2 FYEKMQ come from the germline V gene (reference sequence). The V end lost 2 bases, the J end lost 5 bases, and 8 bases lay between the germline ends. Only in-frame clones appear in the TCRdb table, and some are missing; sequencing was by immunoSEQ multiplex PCR. The sample consists of 20,000 to 25,000 clones, 80% to 95% of them appearing once. Sequencing was performed on blood, taken from a patient who underwent chemoradiotherapy. The chain carries TRBV13 and TRBJ2-3; D assignment may be TRBD1 or TRBD2 (5 bases each). The receptor was derived from a human donor with HPV-associated anogenital cancer. CDR3 in amino acids: CASSLPGLDTQYF. The DNA of the CDR3 is TGTGCCAGCAGCTTACCGGGGCTAGATACGCAGTATTTT.